The source of this T cell receptor beta chain is a study of metastatic and nonmetastatic thyroid tumors. Across the study: Repertoires of blood and of tissue (tumor or nodule) from malignant and benign thyroid patients were compared. Whole-study findings and limits: Versus benign nodules, malignant thyroid tumors reportedly had significantly higher TCR beta diversity, in blood and tumor.

In the study's own analysis: The authors used CDR3 differences across clinicopathological groups to build a distant-metastasis classifier for papillary thyroid cancer. TCRdb redid the clone calls on the PCR reads using MiXCR. The authors' filters were not applied to this entry. The table lists 10,000 to 15,000 clones, approximately 30% of them singletons. Not a single patient had been given any form of treatment at any point before undergoing thyroid surgery. Germline V lookup: CDR1 SGHRS, CDR2 YFSETQ. The CDR3 has 17 amino acids. With 2 bases removed from V and 2 bases from J, the gap between germline ends came to 16 bases. In the case of this clone: Its specificity is not known.

This clonotype originated in a female donor with papillary thyroid cancer or a benign thyroid nodule (not recorded which). Some clones in this sample may be carry-over from other donors' samples. The rearrangement joins TRBV5-1 to TRBJ2-2; tentative D call: TRBD1 (6 bases). Material for sequencing was tumor tissue. The CDR3 is CASSFQGSGLNTGELFF. DNA of the CDR3: TGCGCCAGCAGCTTTCAGGGGTCCGGGCTAAACACCGGGGAGCTGTTTTTT.